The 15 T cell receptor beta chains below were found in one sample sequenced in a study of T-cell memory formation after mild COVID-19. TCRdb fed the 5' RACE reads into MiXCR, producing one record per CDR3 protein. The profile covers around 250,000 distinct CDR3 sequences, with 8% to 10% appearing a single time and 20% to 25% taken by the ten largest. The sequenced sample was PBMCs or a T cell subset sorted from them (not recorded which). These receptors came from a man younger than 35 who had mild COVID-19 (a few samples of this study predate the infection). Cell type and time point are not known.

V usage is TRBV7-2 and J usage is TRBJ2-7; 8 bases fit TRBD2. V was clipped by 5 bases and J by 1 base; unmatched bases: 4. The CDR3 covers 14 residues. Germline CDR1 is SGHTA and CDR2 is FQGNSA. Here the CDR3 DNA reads TGTGCCAGCAGCGCACGGGGGGGATCCTACGAGCAGTACTTC. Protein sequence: CASSARGGSYEQYF.

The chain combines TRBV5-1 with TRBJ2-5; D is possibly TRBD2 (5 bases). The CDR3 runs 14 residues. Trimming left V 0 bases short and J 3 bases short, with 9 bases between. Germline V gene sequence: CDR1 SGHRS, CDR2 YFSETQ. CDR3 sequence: CASSLAGVKETQYF. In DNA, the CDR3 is TGCGCCAGCAGCTTGGCCGGGGTCAAAGAGACCCAGTACTTC.

CDR3 in amino acids: CASSLYGPRAPLHF. The DNA of the CDR3 is TGTGCCAGCAGCTTATACGGGCCCCGGGCACCCCTCCACTTT. This sequence joins TRBV7-2 and TRBJ1-6, with D uncertain. In germline, CDR1 is SGHTA, CDR2 FQGNSA. The CDR3 length is 14 residues. Deletions cut 2 bases from V and 11 bases from J, with 13 bases between.

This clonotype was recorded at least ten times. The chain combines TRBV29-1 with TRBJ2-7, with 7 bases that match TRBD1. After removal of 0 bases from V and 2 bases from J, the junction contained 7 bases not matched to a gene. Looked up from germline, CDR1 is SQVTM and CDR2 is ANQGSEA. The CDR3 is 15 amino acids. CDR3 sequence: CSVEDEGGTAYEQYF. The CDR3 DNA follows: TGCAGCGTTGAAGATGAAGGGGGCACCGCCTACGAGCAGTACTTC.

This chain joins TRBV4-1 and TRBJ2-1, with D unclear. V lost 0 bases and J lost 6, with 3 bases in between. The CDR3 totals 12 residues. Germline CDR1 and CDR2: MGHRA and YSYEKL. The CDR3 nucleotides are TGCGCCAGCAGCCAAGATCGCAATGAGCAGTTCTTC. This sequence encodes CASSQDRNEQFF.

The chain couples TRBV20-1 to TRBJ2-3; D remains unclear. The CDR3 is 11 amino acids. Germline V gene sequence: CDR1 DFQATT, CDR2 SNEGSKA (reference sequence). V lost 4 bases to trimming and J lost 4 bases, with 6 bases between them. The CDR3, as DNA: TGCAGTGCTAAGCTTGCAGATACGCAGTATTTT. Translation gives CSAKLADTQYF.

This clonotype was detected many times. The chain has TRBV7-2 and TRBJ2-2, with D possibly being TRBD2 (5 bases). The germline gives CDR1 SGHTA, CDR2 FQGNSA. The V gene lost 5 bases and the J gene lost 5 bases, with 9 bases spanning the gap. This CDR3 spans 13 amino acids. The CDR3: CASSGAVTGELFF. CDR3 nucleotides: TGTGCCAGCAGCGGAGCGGTGACCGGGGAGCTGTTTTTT.

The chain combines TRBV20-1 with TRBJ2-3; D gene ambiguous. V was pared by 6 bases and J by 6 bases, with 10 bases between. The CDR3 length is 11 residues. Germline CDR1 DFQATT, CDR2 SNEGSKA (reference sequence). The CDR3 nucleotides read TGCAGTGCCGCCCGAAGGGATACGCAGTATTTT. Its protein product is CSAARRDTQYF.

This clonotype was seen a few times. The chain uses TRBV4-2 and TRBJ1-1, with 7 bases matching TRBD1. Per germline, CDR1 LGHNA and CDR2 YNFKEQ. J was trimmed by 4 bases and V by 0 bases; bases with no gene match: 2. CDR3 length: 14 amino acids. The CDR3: CASSQEHRGTEAFF. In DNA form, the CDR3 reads TGTGCCAGCAGCCAAGAACACAGGGGCACTGAAGCTTTCTTT.

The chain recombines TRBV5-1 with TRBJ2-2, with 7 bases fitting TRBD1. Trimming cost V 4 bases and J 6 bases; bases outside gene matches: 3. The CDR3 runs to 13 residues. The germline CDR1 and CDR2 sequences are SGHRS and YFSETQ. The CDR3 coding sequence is TGCGCCAGCAGCGTACAGGGGCCCGGGGAGCTGTTTTTT. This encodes CASSVQGPGELFF.

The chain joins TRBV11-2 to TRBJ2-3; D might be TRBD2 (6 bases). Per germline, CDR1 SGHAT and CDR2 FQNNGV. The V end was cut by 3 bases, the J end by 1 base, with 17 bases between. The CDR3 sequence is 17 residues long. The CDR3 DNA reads TGTGCCAGCAGCTTTGGGAGGAGGTCAGGAGGCACAGATACGCAGTATTTT. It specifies CASSFGRRSGGTDTQYF.

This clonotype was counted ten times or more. The CDR3 here is CASSFPRETYEQYF. The DNA of the CDR3 is TGTGCCAGCAGCTTCCCGAGGGAGACCTACGAGCAGTACTTC. The V gene is TRBV7-9, the J gene TRBJ2-7; a possible D gene is TRBD2 (5 bases). The germline V gene has CDR1 SEHNR and CDR2 FQNEAQ (reference sequence). The CDR3 consists of 14 residues. Trimming shortened V by 3 bases and J by 2 bases, and 11 bases separated the two germline ends.

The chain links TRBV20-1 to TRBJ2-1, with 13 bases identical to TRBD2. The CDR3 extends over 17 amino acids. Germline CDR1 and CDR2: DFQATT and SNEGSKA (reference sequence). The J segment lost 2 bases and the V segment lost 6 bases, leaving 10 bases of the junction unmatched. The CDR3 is CSARGTSGAYAYNEQFF. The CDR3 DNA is TGCAGTGCCCGAGGGACTAGCGGGGCCTATGCCTACAATGAGCAGTTCTTC.

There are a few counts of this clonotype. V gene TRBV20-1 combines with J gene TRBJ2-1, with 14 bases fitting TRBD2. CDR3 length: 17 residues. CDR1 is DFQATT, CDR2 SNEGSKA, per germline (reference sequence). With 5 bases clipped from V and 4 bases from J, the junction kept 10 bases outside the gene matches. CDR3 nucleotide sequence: TGCAGTGCTGGATCTTCCGGGACTAGCGGGGGTTACAATGAGCAGTTCTTC. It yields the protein CSAGSSGTSGGYNEQFF.

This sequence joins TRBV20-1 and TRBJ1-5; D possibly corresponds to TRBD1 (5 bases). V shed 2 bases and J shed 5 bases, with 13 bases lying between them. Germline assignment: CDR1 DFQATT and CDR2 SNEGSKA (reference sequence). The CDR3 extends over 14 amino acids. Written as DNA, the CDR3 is TGCAGTGCTAGAAGTCAGGGAGAGGATCAGCCCCAGCATTTT. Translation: CSARSQGEDQPQHF.